This note documents a single T cell receptor beta chain sequence. This specimen belongs to a study of cytomegalovirus exposure and HLA in healthy donors. In germline, CDR1 is LGHNT, CDR2 FRNRAP. The CDR3 consists of 16 residues. The junction had 5 bases not matched to a gene; V was cut back by 5 bases and J by 4 bases. The PCR had 60 Vbeta and 13 Jbeta primers. Method: immunoSEQ multiplex PCR; TCRdb's copy keeps in-frame clones and lacks some. In the table there are 65,000 to 85,000 clones, over 70% of which are singletons. This clonotype was sampled from a man between 50 and 59 years old in good health and CMV-seropositive. Input material: PBMCs. The chain joins TRBV12-5 to TRBJ2-1, with 13 bases lining up with TRBD2. CDR3 region: CASGLTSGRGYNEQFF. CDR3 sequence (DNA): TGTGCTAGTGGTCTCACTAGCGGGAGGGGTTACAATGAGCAGTTCTTC. The entire variable domain, with the rest obtained from reference TRBV12-5 and TRBJ2-1, is as follows: DARVTQTPRHKVTEMGQEVTMRCQPILGHNTVFWYRQTMMQGLELLAYFRNRAPLDDSGMPKDRFSAEMPDATLATLKIQPSEPRDSAVYFCASGLTSGRGYNEQFFGPGTRLTVL.